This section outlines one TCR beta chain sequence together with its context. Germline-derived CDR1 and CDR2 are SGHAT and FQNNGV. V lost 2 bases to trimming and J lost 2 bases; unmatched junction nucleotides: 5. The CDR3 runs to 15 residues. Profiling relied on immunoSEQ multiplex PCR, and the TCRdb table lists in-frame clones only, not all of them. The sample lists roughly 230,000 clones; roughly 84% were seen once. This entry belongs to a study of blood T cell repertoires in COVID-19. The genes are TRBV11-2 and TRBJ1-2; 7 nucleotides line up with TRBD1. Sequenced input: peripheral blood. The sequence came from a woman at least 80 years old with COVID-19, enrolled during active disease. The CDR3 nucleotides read TGTGCCAGCAGCTTATCCCCGACAGGGAACTATGGCTACACCTTC. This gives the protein CASSLSPTGNYGYTF.